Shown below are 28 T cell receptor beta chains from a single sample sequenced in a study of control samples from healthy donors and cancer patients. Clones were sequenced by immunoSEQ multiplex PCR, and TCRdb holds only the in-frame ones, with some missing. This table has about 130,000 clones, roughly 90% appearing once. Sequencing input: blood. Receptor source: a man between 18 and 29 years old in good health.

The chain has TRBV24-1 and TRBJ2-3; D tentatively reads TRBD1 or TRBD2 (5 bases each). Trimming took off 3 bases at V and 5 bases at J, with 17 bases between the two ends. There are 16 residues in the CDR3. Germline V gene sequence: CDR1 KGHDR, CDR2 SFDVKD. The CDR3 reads CATSDPFDRRGDTQYF. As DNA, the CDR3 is TGTGCCACCAGTGATCCCTTCGACAGACGGGGAGATACGCAGTATTTT.

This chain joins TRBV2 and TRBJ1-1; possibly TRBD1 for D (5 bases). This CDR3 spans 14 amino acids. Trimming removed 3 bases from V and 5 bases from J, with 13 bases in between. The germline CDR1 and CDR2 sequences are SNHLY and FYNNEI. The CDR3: CASSDGGGGTEAFF. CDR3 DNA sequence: TGTGCCAGCAGTGATGGTGGGGGGGGGACTGAAGCTTTCTTT. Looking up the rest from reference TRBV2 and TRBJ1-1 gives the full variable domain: EPEVTQTPSHQVTQMGQEVILRCVPISNHLYFYWYRQILGQKVEFLVSFYNNEISEKSEIFDDQFSVERPDGSNFTLKIRSTKLEDSAMYFCASSDGGGGTEAFFGQGTRLTVV.

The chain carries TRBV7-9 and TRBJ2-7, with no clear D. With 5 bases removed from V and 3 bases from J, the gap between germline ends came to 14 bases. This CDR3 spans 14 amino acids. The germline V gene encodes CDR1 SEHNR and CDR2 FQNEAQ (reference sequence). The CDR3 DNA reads TGTGCCAGCAGCGCTGACTTCACAGTCTACGAGCAGTACTTC. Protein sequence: CASSADFTVYEQYF.

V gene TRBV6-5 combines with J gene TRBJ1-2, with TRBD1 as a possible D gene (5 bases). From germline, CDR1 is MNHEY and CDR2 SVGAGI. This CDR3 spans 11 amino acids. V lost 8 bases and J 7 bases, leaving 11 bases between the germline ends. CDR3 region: CASQLTAGYTF. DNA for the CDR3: TGTGCCAGCCAGCTGACAGCTGGCTACACCTTC.

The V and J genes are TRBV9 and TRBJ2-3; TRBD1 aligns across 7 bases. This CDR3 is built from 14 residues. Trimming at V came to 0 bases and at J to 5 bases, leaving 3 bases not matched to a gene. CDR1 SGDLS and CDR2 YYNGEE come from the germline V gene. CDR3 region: CASSVGQGRDTQYF. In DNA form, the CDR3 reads TGTGCCAGCAGCGTAGGACAGGGCAGAGATACGCAGTATTTT.

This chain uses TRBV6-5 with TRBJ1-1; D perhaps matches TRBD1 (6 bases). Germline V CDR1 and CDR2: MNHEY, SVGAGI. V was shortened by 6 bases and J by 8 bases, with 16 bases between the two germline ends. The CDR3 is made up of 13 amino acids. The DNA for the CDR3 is TGTGCCAGCAGCCTAACAGGGAGGCGAGAAGCTTTCTTT. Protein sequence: CASSLTGRREAFF.

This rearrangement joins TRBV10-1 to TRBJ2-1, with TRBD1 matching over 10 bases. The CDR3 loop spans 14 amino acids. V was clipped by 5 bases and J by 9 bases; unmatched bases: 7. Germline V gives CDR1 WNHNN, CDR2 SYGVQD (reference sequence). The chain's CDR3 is CASSPGTGVSEQFF. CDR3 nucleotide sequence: TGCGCCAGCAGTCCCGGGACAGGGGTCAGTGAGCAGTTCTTC.

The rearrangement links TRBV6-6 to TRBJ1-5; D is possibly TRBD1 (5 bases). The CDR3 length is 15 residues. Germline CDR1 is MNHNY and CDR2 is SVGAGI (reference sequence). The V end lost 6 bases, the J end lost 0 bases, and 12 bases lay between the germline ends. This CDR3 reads CASRRAGYSNQPQHF. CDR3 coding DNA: TGTGCCAGCAGGAGGGCAGGGTATAGCAATCAGCCCCAGCATTTT.

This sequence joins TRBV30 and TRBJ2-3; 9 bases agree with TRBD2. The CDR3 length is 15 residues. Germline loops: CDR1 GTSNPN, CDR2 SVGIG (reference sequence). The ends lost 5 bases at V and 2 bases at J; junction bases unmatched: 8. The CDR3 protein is CAWATRGGVTDTQYF. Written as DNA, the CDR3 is TGTGCCTGGGCCACCCGCGGGGGGGTCACAGATACGCAGTATTTT.

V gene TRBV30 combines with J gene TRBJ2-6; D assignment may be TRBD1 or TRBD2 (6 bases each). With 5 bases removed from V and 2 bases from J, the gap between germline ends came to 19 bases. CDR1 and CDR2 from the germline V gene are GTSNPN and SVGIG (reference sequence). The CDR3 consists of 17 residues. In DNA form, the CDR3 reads TGTGCCTGGTGGAGGGGGGTGGTCGAGGCTGGGGCCAACGTCCTGACTTTC. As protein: CAWWRGVVEAGANVLTF.

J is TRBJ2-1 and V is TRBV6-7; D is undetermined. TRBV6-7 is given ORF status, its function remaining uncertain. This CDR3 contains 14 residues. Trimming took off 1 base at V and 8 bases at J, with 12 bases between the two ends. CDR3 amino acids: CASSYCGGRHEQFF. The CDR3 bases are TGTGCCAGCAGTTACTGCGGCGGCCGCCATGAGCAGTTCTTC.

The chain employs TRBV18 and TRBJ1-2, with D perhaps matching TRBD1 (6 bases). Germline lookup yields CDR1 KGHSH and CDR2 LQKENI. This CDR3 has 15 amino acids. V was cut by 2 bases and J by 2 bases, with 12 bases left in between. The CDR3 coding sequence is TGTGCCAGCTCACCAGTTAAGGGGGGAAACTATGGCTACACCTTC. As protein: CASSPVKGGNYGYTF.

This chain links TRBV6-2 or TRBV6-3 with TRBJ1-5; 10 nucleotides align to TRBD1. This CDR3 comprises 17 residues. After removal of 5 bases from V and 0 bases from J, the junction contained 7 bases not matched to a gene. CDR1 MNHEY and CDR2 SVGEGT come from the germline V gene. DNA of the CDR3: TGTGCCAGCAGTCAGACAGGGGGCGCGAATAGCAATCAGCCCCAGCATTTT. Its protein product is CASSQTGGANSNQPQHF.

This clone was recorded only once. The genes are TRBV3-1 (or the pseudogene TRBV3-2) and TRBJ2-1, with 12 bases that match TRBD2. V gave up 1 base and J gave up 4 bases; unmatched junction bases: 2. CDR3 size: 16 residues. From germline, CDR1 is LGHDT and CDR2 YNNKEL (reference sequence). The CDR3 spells CASSQGLAGVYNEQFF. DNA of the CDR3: TGTGCCAGCAGCCAAGGACTAGCGGGGGTTTACAATGAGCAGTTCTTC.

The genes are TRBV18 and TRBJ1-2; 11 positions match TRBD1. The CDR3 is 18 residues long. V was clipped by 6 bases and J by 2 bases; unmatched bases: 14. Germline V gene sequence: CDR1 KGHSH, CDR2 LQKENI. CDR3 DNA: TGTGCCAGCTCTTACTACACCGGGACAGGGGGGAGCAACTATGGCTACACCTTC. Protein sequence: CASSYYTGTGGSNYGYTF.

The CDR3 loop reads CASSRTGQSYEQYF. Written as DNA, the CDR3 is TGTGCCAGCAGCCGGACAGGGCAGTCCTACGAGCAGTACTTC. The V call is TRBV6-5, the J call TRBJ2-7; TRBD1 agrees at 8 bases. Trimming at V came to 6 bases and at J to 1 base, leaving 5 bases not matched to a gene. The CDR3 length is 14 residues. CDR1 and CDR2 from the germline V gene are MNHEY and SVGAGI.

This chain's CDR3 is CASNSGTGDFYNSPLHF. In DNA, the CDR3 is TGTGCCAGTAACTCCGGGACAGGGGATTTTTATAATTCACCCCTCCACTTT. This sequence joins TRBV19 and TRBJ1-6; TRBD1 matches at 10 bases. The CDR3 sequence is 17 residues long. V was pared by 7 bases and J by 4 bases, with 10 bases of the junction left unmatched. The germline V gene has CDR1 LNHDA and CDR2 SQIVND (reference sequence).

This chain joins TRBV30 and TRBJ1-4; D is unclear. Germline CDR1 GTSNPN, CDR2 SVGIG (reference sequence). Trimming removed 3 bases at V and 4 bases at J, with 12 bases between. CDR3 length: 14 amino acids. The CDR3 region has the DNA TGTGCCTGGAGGTCCCTGGGGAGTAATGAAAAACTGTTTTTT. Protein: CAWRSLGSNEKLFF.

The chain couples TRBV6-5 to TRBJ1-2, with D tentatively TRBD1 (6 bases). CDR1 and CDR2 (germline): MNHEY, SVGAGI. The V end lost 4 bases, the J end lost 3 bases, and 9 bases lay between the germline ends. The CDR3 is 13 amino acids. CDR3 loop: CASSLGGDYGYTF. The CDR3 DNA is TGTGCCAGCAGTTTAGGGGGTGACTATGGCTACACCTTC.

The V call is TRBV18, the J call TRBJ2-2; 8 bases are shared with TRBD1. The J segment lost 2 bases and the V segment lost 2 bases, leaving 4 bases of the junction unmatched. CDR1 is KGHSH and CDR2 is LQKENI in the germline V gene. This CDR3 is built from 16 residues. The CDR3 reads CASSPRTGKNTGELFF. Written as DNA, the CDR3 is TGTGCCAGCTCACCAAGGACAGGGAAAAACACCGGGGAGCTGTTTTTT.

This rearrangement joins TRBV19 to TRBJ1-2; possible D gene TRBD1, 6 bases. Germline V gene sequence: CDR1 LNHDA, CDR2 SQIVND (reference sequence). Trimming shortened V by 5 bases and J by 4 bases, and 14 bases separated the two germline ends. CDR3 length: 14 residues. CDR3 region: CASSQTGGSYGYTF. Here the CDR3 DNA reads TGTGCCAGTAGTCAGACAGGAGGGAGCTATGGCTACACCTTC.

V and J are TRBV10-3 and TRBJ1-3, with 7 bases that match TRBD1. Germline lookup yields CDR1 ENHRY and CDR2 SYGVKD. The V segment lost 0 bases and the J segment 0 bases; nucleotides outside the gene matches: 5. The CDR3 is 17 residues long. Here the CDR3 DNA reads TGTGCCATCAGTGAGTCGAGACAGGGATACTCTGGAAACACCATATATTTT. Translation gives CAISESRQGYSGNTIYF.

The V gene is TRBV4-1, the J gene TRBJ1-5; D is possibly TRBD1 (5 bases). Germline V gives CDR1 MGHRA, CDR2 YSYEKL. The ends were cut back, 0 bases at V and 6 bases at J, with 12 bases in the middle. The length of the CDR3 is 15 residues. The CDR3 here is CASSQDTGSGQPQHF. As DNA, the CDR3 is TGCGCCAGCAGCCAAGATACAGGTTCGGGTCAGCCCCAGCATTTT.

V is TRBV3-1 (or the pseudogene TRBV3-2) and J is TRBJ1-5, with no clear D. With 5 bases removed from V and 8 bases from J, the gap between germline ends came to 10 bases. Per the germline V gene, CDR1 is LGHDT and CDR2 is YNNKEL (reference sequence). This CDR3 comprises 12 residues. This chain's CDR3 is CASSSRSEPQHF. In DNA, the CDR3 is TGTGCCAGCAGCTCGAGGAGCGAGCCCCAGCATTTT.

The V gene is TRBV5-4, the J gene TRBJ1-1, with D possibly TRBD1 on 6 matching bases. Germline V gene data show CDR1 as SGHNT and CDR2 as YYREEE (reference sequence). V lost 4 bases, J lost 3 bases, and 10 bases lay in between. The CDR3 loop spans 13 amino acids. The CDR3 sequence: CASSGGADTEAFF. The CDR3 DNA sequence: TGTGCCAGCAGCGGGGGGGCAGACACTGAAGCTTTCTTT.

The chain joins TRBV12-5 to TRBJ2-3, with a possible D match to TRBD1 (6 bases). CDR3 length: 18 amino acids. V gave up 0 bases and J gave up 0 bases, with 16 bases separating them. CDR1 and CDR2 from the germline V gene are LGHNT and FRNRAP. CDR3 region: CASGLVQRGSSSTDTQYF. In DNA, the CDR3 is TGTGCTAGTGGTTTGGTACAGAGGGGGTCATCTAGCACAGATACGCAGTATTTT.

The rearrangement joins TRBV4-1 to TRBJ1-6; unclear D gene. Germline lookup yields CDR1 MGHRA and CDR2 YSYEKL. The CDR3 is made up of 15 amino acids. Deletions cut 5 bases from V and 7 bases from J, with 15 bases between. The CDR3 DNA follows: TGCGCCAGCAGCTCGTGGACGGAGAGGAATTCACCCCTCCACTTT. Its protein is CASSSWTERNSPLHF.

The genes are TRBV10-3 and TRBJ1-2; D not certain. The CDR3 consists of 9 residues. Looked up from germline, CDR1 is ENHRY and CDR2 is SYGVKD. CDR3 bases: TGTCCCGAACCCCCTGGCTACACCTTC. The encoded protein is CPEPPGYTF.